This T cell receptor (beta chain) was identified during a study of beta chain features in type 1 diabetes. General study results and limits: The study found fewer insertions and more deletions at VDJ junctions in type 1 diabetes patients. The analysis here could not establish whether HLA type shapes TCRB rearrangement. When Type 1 diabetes patients were examined, their TCRB CDR3s proved moderately but significantly shorter in all four CD4+ subsets.

With regard to this clone: Its antigen is not identified.

The CDR3 runs 13 residues. V was clipped by 7 bases and J by 4 bases, with 11 bases between them. Germline lookup yields CDR1 MDHEN and CDR2 SYDVKM. Every bit of the isolated RNA underwent reverse transcription, so sequencing read expressed TCRB transcripts. Assay: immunoSEQ multiplex PCR; the TCRdb copy retains only in-frame clones and omits some. This table holds some 350,000 clones, approximately 15% found once. This sequence joins TRBV28 and TRBJ2-1; D is possibly TRBD1 (6 bases). The TCR was taken from a woman younger than 35 with type 1 diabetes. The sequenced material came from naive CD4+ T cells from blood. CDR3 DNA sequence: TGTGCCAGCACCCCGGACAGATACAATGAGCAGTTCTTC. Translation gives CASTPDRYNEQFF.